The 27 T cell receptor beta chains reported below all come from one sample, sequenced in a study of PD-1 blockade in mismatch repair-deficient tumors. Assay: immunoSEQ multiplex PCR; the TCRdb copy retains only in-frame clones and omits some. Among about 49,000 clones listed, 77% were seen once. This specimen was PBMCs, taken before pembrolizumab treatment. The source of these receptors is an adult with mismatch repair-deficient cancer.

The chain combines TRBV23-1 with TRBJ2-7, with 8 bases lining up with TRBD1. TRBV23-1 carries the ORF label, with uncertain function. V lost 3 bases, J lost 1 base, and 8 bases stayed unmatched. This CDR3 spans 16 amino acids. DNA for the CDR3: TGCGCCAGCAGTCACCTGACAGGGGATGGGTCCTACGAGCAGTACTTC. Translation gives CASSHLTGDGSYEQYF.

By frequency in the sample, this clone is medium-sized. J is TRBJ1-4 and V is TRBV11-2, with D perhaps matching TRBD1 (5 bases). V dropped 5 bases and J dropped 8 bases, with 18 bases sitting between them. Germline V gene sequence: CDR1 SGHAT, CDR2 FQNNGV. The CDR3 totals 15 residues. The CDR3 DNA is TGTGCCAGCAGCATCGCCGGGGCAGTAAGCGAAAAACTGTTTTTT. Its protein product is CASSIAGAVSEKLFF.

DNA for the CDR3: TGTGCCAGCGGAGGGTCCGGGACGGTATACAATGAGCAGTTCTTC. Its protein product is CASGGSGTVYNEQFF. V gene TRBV27 combines with J gene TRBJ2-1; perhaps TRBD2 as D (6 bases). There are 15 residues in the CDR3. The germline gives CDR1 MNHEY, CDR2 SMNVEV (reference sequence). The ends were cut back, 8 bases at V and 4 bases at J, with 18 bases in the middle.

The CDR3 loop reads CAWSSGTGGNQPQHF. As DNA, the CDR3 is TGTGCCTGGAGTTCCGGGACAGGGGGGAATCAGCCCCAGCATTTT. V is TRBV30 and J is TRBJ1-5; TRBD1 matches 11 bases. This CDR3 is built from 15 residues. Germline V gene lookup returns CDR1 GTSNPN and CDR2 SVGIG (reference sequence). Trimming took 2 bases from V and 4 from J; bases not matched to a gene: 4. The entire variable domain, with the rest obtained from reference TRBV30 and TRBJ1-5, is as follows: SQTIHQWPATLVQPVGSPLSLECTVEGTSNPNLYWYRQAAGRGLQLLFYSVGIGQISSEVPQNLSASRPQDRQFILSSKKLLLSDSGFYLCAWSSGTGGNQPQHFGDGTRLSIL.

The V gene is TRBV6-5, the J gene TRBJ1-5, with 7 nucleotides matching TRBD1. The length of the CDR3 is 15 residues. Germline CDR1 reads MNHEY; CDR2 reads SVGAGI. The V segment lost 4 bases and the J segment 7 bases; nucleotides outside the gene matches: 10. CDR3 bases: TGTGCCAGCAGTTTGAGTGGACAGGAAGGCCAGCCCCAGCATTTT. This gives the protein CASSLSGQEGQPQHF.

The V and J genes are TRBV5-4 and TRBJ2-1; 9 nucleotides line up with TRBD2. The junction had 2 bases not matched to a gene; V was cut back by 4 bases and J by 0 bases. The CDR3 has 15 amino acids. Germline values: CDR1 SGHNT, CDR2 YYREEE (reference sequence). The CDR3 region is CASSLAGSSYNEQFF. The DNA for the CDR3 is TGTGCCAGCAGCCTAGCGGGGAGCTCCTACAATGAGCAGTTCTTC.

The gene calls are TRBV28 and TRBJ1-1, with D perhaps matching TRBD1 (5 bases). In germline, CDR1 is MDHEN, CDR2 SYDVKM. The V end was cut by 4 bases, the J end by 0 bases, with 12 bases between. The CDR3 is 15 amino acids. The chain's CDR3 is CASSSPRGVNTEAFF. The DNA for the CDR3 is TGTGCCAGCAGTTCCCCCCGGGGGGTGAACACTGAAGCTTTCTTT.

The chain employs TRBV6-5 and TRBJ1-1; weak D call: TRBD1 (5 bases). The V end lost 5 bases, the J end lost 4 bases, and 17 bases lay between the germline ends. CDR3 size: 15 residues. Germline CDR1 reads MNHEY; CDR2 reads SVGAGI. The DNA for the CDR3 is TGTGCCAGCAGTCCCCCGGGGGGGACGGCCACTGAAGCTTTCTTT. Its protein product is CASSPPGGTATEAFF.

The V and J genes are TRBV6-1 and TRBJ2-3; D is unclear. The V end was cut by 2 bases, the J end by 0 bases, with 15 bases between. Germline CDR1 and CDR2: MNHNS and SASEGT. This CDR3 is 17 amino acids long. The CDR3 loop reads CASSEFISGASTDTQYF. The CDR3 DNA reads TGTGCCAGCAGTGAATTCATCTCCGGCGCGAGCACAGATACGCAGTATTTT.

The rearrangement uses TRBV7-3 and TRBJ1-1; no definite D call. V was shortened by 5 bases and J by 1 base, with 8 bases between the two germline ends. Germline assignment: CDR1 SGHTA and CDR2 FQGTGA. The CDR3 extends over 13 amino acids. The CDR3 sequence: CASSPGRNTEAFF. The CDR3 nucleotides read TGTGCCAGCAGCCCCGGACGGAACACTGAAGCTTTCTTT.

This clone was seen a handful of times. This chain joins TRBV2 and TRBJ2-7; a weak D match, TRBD1 (6 bases). The V gene's germline CDR1 is SNHLY and CDR2 FYNNEI. Between the trimmed V and J ends, which lost 5 bases and 0 bases, there was a span of 11 bases. CDR3 size: 14 residues. In nucleotides, the CDR3 is TGTGCCAGCAGTACATCGGACAGCTCCTACGAGCAGTACTTC. Residues: CASSTSDSSYEQYF.

The chain combines TRBV9 with TRBJ2-1; the match to TRBD1 covers 9 bases. Unmatched junction bases numbered 5, after V lost 0 bases and J lost 7 bases. Germline CDR1 reads SGDLS; CDR2 reads YYNGEE. This CDR3 spans 15 amino acids. The CDR3 DNA reads TGTGCCAGCAGCGTAGAGGGACAGGGCCTAAATGAGCAGTTCTTC. This sequence encodes CASSVEGQGLNEQFF.

The J gene is TRBJ2-2, the V gene TRBV5-1, with D unclear. The CDR3 is 14 residues long. The germline V gene has CDR1 SGHRS and CDR2 YFSETQ. Deletions cut 0 bases from V and 2 bases from J, with 5 bases between. CDR3 in DNA: TGCGCCAGCAGCTTGGGCGGAAACACCGGGGAGCTGTTTTTT. It translates to CASSLGGNTGELFF.

The CDR3 nucleotides are TGCGCCAGCAGCCAAGAGGCCCAGGGGCCGGAGACCTACGAGCAGTACTTC. It specifies CASSQEAQGPETYEQYF. The J gene is TRBJ2-7, the V gene TRBV4-3, with D possibly being TRBD1 (6 bases). This CDR3 spans 17 amino acids. Trimming removed 0 bases from V and 2 bases from J, with 17 bases in between. Per germline, CDR1 LGHNA and CDR2 YSLEER.

This clone appeared once. This sequence joins TRBV5-1 and TRBJ2-1; D is tentatively TRBD1 or TRBD2 (5 bases each). Germline V gene lookup returns CDR1 SGHRS and CDR2 YFSETQ. The CDR3 extends over 15 amino acids. V lost 1 base and J lost 0, with 8 bases in between. The CDR3 DNA follows: TGCGCCAGCAGCTTGTGGGGGATCTCCTACAATGAGCAGTTCTTC. Translating gives CASSLWGISYNEQFF.

The chain recombines TRBV9 with TRBJ2-5, with unresolved D. TRBJ2-7 matches the DNA end more closely, so the J call is doubtful. Germline assignment: CDR1 SGDLS and CDR2 YYNGEE. This CDR3 contains 16 residues. The CDR3 DNA reads as TGTGCCAGCAGCGTAGCGGTGGACCCCACAGTCTACGAGCAGTACTTC. Its translation: CASSVAVDPTVYEQYF.

This clone showed up just a few times. The genes are TRBV11-3 and TRBJ2-6; the D is unclear. The CDR3 extends over 14 amino acids. Germline CDR1 and CDR2: SGHNT and YENEEA. Trimming removed 5 bases from V and 0 bases from J, with 5 bases in between. The CDR3, as DNA: TGTGCCAGCAGCCCATACTCTGGGGCCAACGTCCTGACTTTC. This gives the protein CASSPYSGANVLTF.

The V call is TRBV18, the J call TRBJ1-1; TRBD1 might be the D (6 bases). Trimming left V 4 bases short and J 1 base short, with 7 bases between. Germline V CDR1 and CDR2: KGHSH, LQKENI. The CDR3 sequence is 13 residues long. As DNA, the CDR3 is TGTGCCAGCTCACTGGACAGGAACACTGAAGCTTTCTTT. Translating it yields CASSLDRNTEAFF.

The gene calls are TRBV6-6 and TRBJ1-2; D ambiguous. The germline V and J ends were trimmed by 11 bases and 5 bases, with 15 bases remaining between them. This CDR3 has 12 amino acids. Germline assignment: CDR1 MNHNY and CDR2 SVGAGI (reference sequence). The CDR3 sequence is CAGLAPDYGYTF. The CDR3 nucleotides are TGTGCCGGACTCGCTCCCGATTATGGCTACACCTTC.

CDR3 in DNA: TGCGCCAGCCTACTAAGAATGCCGTACACAGGTTGCAATCAGCCCCAGCATTTT. It translates to CASLLRMPYTGCNQPQHF. This chain uses TRBV10-1 with TRBJ1-5; the D gene is possibly TRBD1 (5 bases). The V gene lost 8 bases and the J gene lost 2 bases, with 25 bases spanning the gap. This CDR3 contains 18 residues. CDR1 is WNHNN and CDR2 is SYGVQD in the germline V gene (reference sequence).

The rearrangement links TRBV5-4 to TRBJ1-4; TRBD1 matches at 10 bases. The CDR3 has 15 amino acids. The V and J ends lost 5 bases and 5 bases, in that order; junction bases with no gene match: 6. Germline CDR1 is SGHNT and CDR2 is YYREEE (reference sequence). The CDR3 sequence is CASRISGQGNEKLFF. CDR3 in DNA: TGTGCCAGCAGGATCTCGGGACAGGGGAATGAAAAACTGTTTTTT.

The sample holds one count of this clone. This chain joins TRBV11-2 and TRBJ2-3; D perhaps matches TRBD2 (6 bases). Trimming shortened V by 3 bases and J by 6 bases, and 10 bases separated the two germline ends. The CDR3 extends over 13 amino acids. The germline V gene has CDR1 SGHAT and CDR2 FQNNGV. The DNA for the CDR3 is TGTGCCAGCAGCTTGGGACTGCTGGATACGCAGTATTTT. Protein: CASSLGLLDTQYF.

Here the CDR3 DNA reads TGTGCCAGCAGCCCCCAGGGGCTTCGCACCGGGGAGCTGTTTTTT. Translated: CASSPQGLRTGELFF. The chain recombines TRBV7-2 with TRBJ2-2; tentative D call: TRBD1 (6 bases). Looked up from germline, CDR1 is SGHTA and CDR2 is FQGNSA. There are 15 residues in the CDR3. V dropped 5 bases and J dropped 4 bases, with 14 bases sitting between them.

The genes are TRBV19 and TRBJ2-1; the match to TRBD2 covers 7 bases. This CDR3 has 14 amino acids. The V and J ends lost 5 bases and 4 bases, in that order; junction bases with no gene match: 5. The germline gives CDR1 LNHDA, CDR2 SQIVND (reference sequence). The CDR3 loop is CASSSSGLYNEQFF. Here the CDR3 DNA reads TGTGCCAGTAGTTCTAGCGGCCTTTACAATGAGCAGTTCTTC.

This rearrangement joins TRBV6-1 to TRBJ1-2; D may be TRBD1 (5 bases). V was shortened by 6 bases and J by 4 bases, with 15 bases between the two germline ends. From germline, CDR1 is MNHNS and CDR2 SASEGT. The CDR3 is 14 amino acids. CDR3 amino acids: CASRGTSVLYGYTF. DNA of the CDR3: TGTGCCAGCAGAGGGACCTCGGTCCTCTATGGCTACACCTTC.

This chain connects TRBV29-1 to TRBJ1-2; D unresolved. This CDR3 spans 13 amino acids. In germline, CDR1 is SQVTM, CDR2 ANQGSEA. Trimming left V 4 bases short and J 4 bases short, with 13 bases between. The CDR3 loop reads CSVVFIGIYGYTF. The DNA of the CDR3 is TGCAGCGTTGTCTTTATAGGCATCTATGGCTACACCTTC.

V usage is TRBV19 and J usage is TRBJ2-7; 9 bases match TRBD2. The CDR3 runs to 14 residues. The V gene end was trimmed by 6 bases and the J gene end by 3 bases; junction bases not matched to a gene: 6. Germline V lookup: CDR1 LNHDA, CDR2 SQIVND (reference sequence). The CDR3 sequence: CASSSGRSRYEQYF. CDR3 sequence (DNA): TGTGCCAGTAGCAGCGGGAGGTCCCGCTACGAGCAGTACTTC. The whole variable domain, filled in from reference TRBV19 and TRBJ2-7, reads DGGITQSPKYLFRKEGQNVTLSCEQNLNHDAMYWYRQDPGQGLRLIYYSQIVNDFQKGDIAEGYSVSREKKESFPLTVTSAQKNPTAFYLCASSSGRSRYEQYFGPGTRLTVT.